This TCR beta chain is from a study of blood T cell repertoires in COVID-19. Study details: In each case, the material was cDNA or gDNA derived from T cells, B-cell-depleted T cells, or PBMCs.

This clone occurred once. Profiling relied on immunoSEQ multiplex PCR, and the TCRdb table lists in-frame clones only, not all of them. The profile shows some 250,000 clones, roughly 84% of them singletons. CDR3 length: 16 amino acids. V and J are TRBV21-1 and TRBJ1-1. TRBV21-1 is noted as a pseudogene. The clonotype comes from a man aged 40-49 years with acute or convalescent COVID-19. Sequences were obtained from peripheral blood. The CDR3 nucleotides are TGTGCCAGCAGCAAAGGGGAAGAACGGGAGGGCACTGAAGCTTTCTTT. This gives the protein CASSKGEEREGTEAFF.